This TCR beta chain was observed in a study of blood T cell repertoires in COVID-19. Study details: Both acute and convalescent COVID-19 samples were obtained from the United States, Italy and Spain.

Looked up from germline, CDR1 is MNHEY and CDR2 is SVGAGI. CDR3 size: 15 residues. The V and J ends lost 9 bases and 8 bases, in that order; junction bases with no gene match: 17. Original processing notes: Amplifying reference gene primers gave estimates of nucleated cell counts. Clones were sequenced by immunoSEQ multiplex PCR, and TCRdb holds only the in-frame ones, with some missing. V and J calls and clone size are copied from that table; D and trimming were computed from the DNA. Among approximately 270,000 clones, around 93% were seen once, and the ten largest hold approximately 1.2%. Material: PBMCs or T cells enriched from blood (not recorded which). V gene TRBV6-5 combines with J gene TRBJ1-2; 8 bases line up with TRBD1. The sequence was obtained from a human donor in a cohort exposed to, infected with or recovered from COVID-19 (not recorded which). The donor label of this sample is uncertain. In DNA form, the CDR3 reads TGTGCCAGTTTAACCCTCAGGGGGCCGTTTATCGGCTACACCTTC. Amino acids: CASLTLRGPFIGYTF.